A selection of T cell receptor beta chains follows, all from one sample in a study of T cell responses to AZD1222 COVID-19 vaccine. Some clones are missing from TCRdb's copy, which holds only in-frame ones; the method was immunoSEQ multiplex PCR. There are 59,000 or so clones in the sample; roughly 80% occur only once, and around 9.6% lies in the top ten. Sequenced here: peripheral blood, sampled on day 0 of AZD1222 vaccination. The receptors were sampled from an adult in good health. Each CDR3 is given with its conserved first and last residue. D genes are given only for firm matches. A row's size may be missing; if present it is once, few, many or a size class.

j_call d_call clone_size v_call cdr3_nt cdr3_aa
TRBJ2-5 . . TRBV5-1 TGCGCCAGCAGCTTCCTCCAAGAGACCCAGTACTTC CASSFLQETQYF
TRBJ2-7 TRBD2 . TRBV5-1 TGCGCCAGCAGCTTCTCTAGCGGGAGGGCCAGGTACGAGCAGTACTTC CASSFSSGRARYEQYF
TRBJ1-6 . . TRBV28 TGTGCCAGCAGCTCAGGGAATTCACCCCTCCACTTT CASSSGNSPLHF
TRBJ1-1 . . TRBV19 TGTGCCAGTAGTCCCGGAAGGGGCGCTTCTGAAGCTTTCTTT CASSPGRGASEAFF
TRBJ2-7 . few TRBV6-2/TRBV6-3 TGTGCCAGCAGTCAAGGGTGGGGGTCCTACGAGCAGTACTTC CASSQGWGSYEQYF
TRBJ1-2 TRBD1 once TRBV4-1 TGCGCCAGCAGCGGGACAGGGGGCAAGAAGACCTATGGCTACACCTTC CASSGTGGKKTYGYTF
TRBJ2-1 TRBD2 . TRBV24-1 TGTGCCACCAGTGATCCTTCGGGGCCCGGGGGGAATGAGCAGTTCTTC CATSDPSGPGGNEQFF
TRBJ1-2 . . TRBV6-5 TGTGCCAGCACGAGGGACGGACATGGCTACACCTTC CASTRDGHGYTF
TRBJ2-7 . . TRBV27 TGTGCCAGCAGTGCCCACAGGGTAGCCTACGAGCAGTACTTC CASSAHRVAYEQYF
TRBJ1-1 . . TRBV6-5 TGTGCCACCCAGACGGATATGAACACTGAAGCTTTCTTT CATQTDMNTEAFF
TRBJ1-1 . . TRBV7-3 TGTGCCAGCAGCTCTGCCAGGAACACTGAAGCTTTCTTT CASSSARNTEAFF
TRBJ1-4 . . TRBV9 TGTGCCAGCAGCCGCACGTGGGGCGCGACGACTAATGAAAAACTGTTTTTT CASSRTWGATTNEKLFF
TRBJ1-2 . . TRBV19 TGTGCCAGTAGTTATCGATCACAGCCCGTTGCTTATGGCTACACCTTC CASSYRSQPVAYGYTF
TRBJ1-2 . few TRBV28 TGTGCCAGCAGACGCCGGACAGTGGGCTACACCTTC CASRRRTVGYTF